This T cell receptor (beta chain) was observed in a study of shared clonotypes between healthy human individuals. Study-wide background: The study drew on two women and a few men aged 18 to 49 as donors. Whole-study results and caveats: Among a few donors, roughly 5% of naive CD4 clonotypes were found in common. A reduction in generation probabilities was seen for non-shared clonotypes relative to those shared by all four donors.

As originally analysed: ImmunoSEQ output held junction-only sequences without quality scores, so filtering differed. Profiled with immunoSEQ multiplex PCR; TCRdb holds only in-frame clones, not every one. That table is the source of V, J and clone size, and D and trimming were worked out from the DNA. The sample holds roughly 2.1 million clones, more than 85% seen once. CD45RO negativity and positive selection for CCR7 defined naive CD8 cells, a population that excluded terminally differentiated effector memory CD45RA+ cells. In regard to this clone: What it binds is not known. Other DNA sequences in this sample translate to the same CDR3.

The TCR was taken from a man aged 18 to 30 in good health. Some clones in this sample may be carry-over from other donors' samples. Sequences were obtained from naive CD8+ T cells from PBMCs.

The DNA of the CDR3 is TGTGCCAGCAGTTTTTTAGGGAATGAGCAGTTCTTC. Its translation is CASSFLGNEQFF. This chain uses TRBV27 with TRBJ2-1; D is uncertain. The CDR3 covers 12 residues. Germline loops: CDR1 MNHEY, CDR2 SMNVEV (reference sequence). The germline V and J ends were trimmed by 3 bases and 7 bases, with 7 bases remaining between them.